This T cell receptor beta chain was sequenced in a study of OX40 agonist ivuxolimab in advanced cancers. In the study overall: Patients were dosed with the agonistic anti-OX40 (CD134) antibody ivuxolimab. Study observations and caveats: Researchers did not determine the expanded peripheral T cells' antigen specificity. Expansion of clones was among the lowest in partial responders at 0.1-3.0 mg/kg.

Produced via immunoSEQ multiplex PCR; TCRdb's table is partial and in-frame only. This sample has about 66,000 clones, with around 83% found just once. Any history of autoimmune disease or systemic immunosuppression disqualified patients. The CDR3 runs to 13 residues. After removal of 3 bases from V and 5 bases from J, the junction contained 2 bases not matched to a gene. From germline, CDR1 is KGHSH and CDR2 LQKENI. Of note for this clone: Its antigen is unidentified. Other DNA sequences from this sample encode an identical CDR3 as well.

The TCR was taken from an adult with an advanced solid tumor such as melanoma, head and neck, liver or kidney cancer. This rearrangement joins TRBV18 to TRBJ1-1, with TRBD1 identical over 8 bases. The material was CD4+ or CD8+ T cells sorted from blood, obtained in a trial of the OX40 agonist ivuxolimab. Here the CDR3 reads CASSPDRVTEAFF. The CDR3 DNA follows: TGTGCCAGCTCACCGGACAGGGTGACTGAAGCTTTCTTT.